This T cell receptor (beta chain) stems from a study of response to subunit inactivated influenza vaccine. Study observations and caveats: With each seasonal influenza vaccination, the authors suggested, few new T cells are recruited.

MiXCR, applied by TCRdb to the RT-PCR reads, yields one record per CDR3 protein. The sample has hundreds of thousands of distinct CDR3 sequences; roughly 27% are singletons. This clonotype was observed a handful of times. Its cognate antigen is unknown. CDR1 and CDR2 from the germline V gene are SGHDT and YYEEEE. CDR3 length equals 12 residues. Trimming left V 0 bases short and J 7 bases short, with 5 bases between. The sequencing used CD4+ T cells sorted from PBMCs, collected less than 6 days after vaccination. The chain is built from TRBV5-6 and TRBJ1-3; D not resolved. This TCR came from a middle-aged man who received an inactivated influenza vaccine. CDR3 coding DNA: TGTGCCAGCAGCTTGGGATACAACACCATATATTTT. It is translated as CASSLGYNTIYF.